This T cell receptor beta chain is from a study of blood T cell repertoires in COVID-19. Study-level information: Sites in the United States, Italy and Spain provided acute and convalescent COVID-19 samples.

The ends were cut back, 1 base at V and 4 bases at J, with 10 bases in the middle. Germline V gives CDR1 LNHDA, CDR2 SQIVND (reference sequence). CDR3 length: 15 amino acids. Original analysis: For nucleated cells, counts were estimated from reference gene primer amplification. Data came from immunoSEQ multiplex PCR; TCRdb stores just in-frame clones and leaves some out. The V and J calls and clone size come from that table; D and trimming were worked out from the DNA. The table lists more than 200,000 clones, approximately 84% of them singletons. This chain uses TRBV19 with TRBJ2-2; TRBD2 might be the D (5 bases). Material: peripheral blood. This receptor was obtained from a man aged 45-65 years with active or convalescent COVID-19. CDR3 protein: CASSIGGLFTGELFF. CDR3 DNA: TGTGCCAGTAGTATAGGAGGGTTATTCACCGGGGAGCTGTTTTTT.